This is a list of T cell receptor beta chains from one sample in a study of regulatory T cells in long-lasting Graves disease. TCRdb re-derived calls from the multiplex PCR reads in MiXCR, one entry per CDR3 protein. The sample shows fewer than 550,000 distinct CDR3 sequences, about 22% of them seen only once. The sequences come from peripheral blood mononuclear cells (PBMCs), collected when the disease was refractory, from a patient treated with antithyroid drugs. The receptors were sampled from a female donor with Graves disease. Both conserved end residues are part of each CDR3. The D gene is left open where the match is weak. The size field is filled for only some rows; it gives once, few, many or a size class.

V,size,D,J,CDR3,DNA
TRBV12-3/TRBV12-4,many,TRBD1,TRBJ1-2,CASSLVRTGGVGYTF,TGTGCCAGCAGTTTAGTAAGGACAGGGGGCGTCGGCTACACCTTC
TRBV20-1,NA,NA,TRBJ2-5,CSANPMYQETQYF,TGCAGTGCGAACCCGATGTACCAAGAGACCCAGTACTTC
TRBV28,many,NA,TRBJ1-4,CATRLRLIIRKGVGEKLFF,TGTGCCACTCGCCTTCGTCTTATCATCAGGAAAGGAGTAGGCGAAAAACTGTTTTTT
TRBV24-1,few,TRBD1,TRBJ1-1,CATSKGTGRETEAFF,TGTGCCACCAGCAAGGGGACAGGGAGAGAGACTGAAGCTTTCTTT
TRBV29-1,many,TRBD1,TRBJ2-7,CSAYTTGFNEQYF,TGCAGCGCCTATACGACAGGGTTCAACGAGCAGTACTTC
TRBV19,many,NA,TRBJ1-5,CASSTGNQPQHF,TGTGCCAGCAGCACAGGGAATCAGCCCCAGCATTTT
TRBV19,NA,TRBD2,TRBJ2-7,CASSILAGNHEQYF,TGTGCCAGTAGTATACTAGCGGGCAACCACGAGCAGTACTTC
TRBV10-3,NA,NA,TRBJ2-7,CAISGGGGVYEQYF,TGTGCCATCAGTGGGGGAGGGGGCGTTTACGAGCAGTACTTC
TRBV29-1,few,TRBD2,TRBJ2-7,CSVEVLASGSSYEQYF,TGCAGCGTTGAAGTATTGGCTAGCGGGAGCTCCTACGAGCAGTACTTC
TRBV28,many,TRBD2,TRBJ2-5,CASSSPMTSGGTPAQYF,TGTGCCAGCAGTTCGCCAATGACTAGCGGGGGTACCCCGGCCCAGTACTTC
TRBV6-5,few,NA,TRBJ1-2,CASSYIQGPYGYTF,TGTGCCAGCAGTTACATCCAGGGACCCTATGGCTACACCTTC
TRBV7-9,few,TRBD1,TRBJ2-7,CASSHDRGSYEQYF,TGTGCCAGCAGCCACGACAGGGGCTCCTACGAGCAGTACTTC
TRBV28,many,NA,TRBJ2-4,CASRTSGGTNIQYF,TGTGCCAGCAGGACGTCGGGGGGCACAAACATTCAGTACTTC
TRBV6-5,NA,NA,TRBJ2-4,CASSYSRVSKNIQYF,TGTGCCAGCAGTTACTCGCGGGTGTCCAAAAACATTCAGTACTTC
TRBV6-1,many,NA,TRBJ1-1,CASSGQTNTEAFF,TGTGCCAGCAGTGGACAGACGAACACTGAAGCTTTCTTT
TRBV5-8,NA,TRBD1,TRBJ1-2,CASSTDRGNYYGYTF,TGTGCCAGCAGCACCGACAGGGGAAATTACTATGGCTACACCTTC
TRBV28,many,NA,TRBJ1-4,CASTTTEKLFF,TGTGCCAGCACCACGACCGAAAAACTGTTTTTT
TRBV30,NA,TRBD1,TRBJ1-4,CAWSGQGSEKLFF,TGTGCCTGGAGTGGACAGGGGAGTGAAAAACTGTTTTTT
TRBV7-2,many,NA,TRBJ1-6,CASSLAGTHSPLHF,TGTGCCAGCAGCTTAGCAGGGACACATTCACCCCTCCACTTT
TRBV7-4,NA,NA,TRBJ2-7,CASSLGMTYEQYF,TGTGCCAGCAGCTTAGGGATGACCTACGAGCAGTACTTC
TRBV6-1,few,NA,TRBJ2-5,CASLSWTPQETQYF,TGTGCCAGCCTCTCATGGACGCCACAAGAGACCCAGTACTTC
TRBV19,many,NA,TRBJ2-6,CASSKGRVAGANVLTF,TGTGCCAGTAGTAAGGGCAGGGTTGCTGGGGCCAACGTCCTGACTTTC
TRBV12-3/TRBV12-4,many,TRBD1,TRBJ2-5,CASSSNRDRGKFLSKETQYF,TGTGCCAGCAGTTCGAACCGGGACAGGGGGAAGTTTTTATCTAAGGAGACCCAGTACTTC
TRBV7-2,NA,NA,TRBJ1-1,CASSLSWRGTEAFF,TGTGCCAGCAGCTTGTCCTGGAGGGGTACTGAAGCTTTCTTT
TRBV10-3,NA,NA,TRBJ2-6,CAISSGHLNSGANVLTF,TGTGCCATCAGCTCGGGACACCTGAACTCTGGGGCCAACGTCCTGACTTTC
TRBV19,NA,NA,TRBJ2-5,CAAGSGLGQETQYF,TGTGCAGCCGGGTCTGGCCTAGGGCAAGAGACCCAGTACTTC
TRBV12-3/TRBV12-4,many,TRBD2,TRBJ2-7,CASSSPLAGGQGEQYF,TGTGCCAGCAGTTCTCCACTAGCGGGGGGGCAGGGCGAGCAGTACTTC
TRBV6-5,many,NA,TRBJ1-1,CASSYSTAQANTEAFF,TGTGCCAGCAGTTACTCGACGGCGCAAGCGAACACTGAAGCTTTCTTT
TRBV19,NA,NA,TRBJ1-2,CASSIKRGAEGYTF,TGTGCCAGTAGTATCAAACGGGGGGCGGAAGGCTACACCTTC
TRBV12-3/TRBV12-4,many,NA,TRBJ2-7,CASSLRKYEQYF,TGTGCCAGCAGTTTAAGAAAATACGAGCAGTACTTC
TRBV5-1,NA,NA,TRBJ2-7,CASSLSQGHKREQYF,TGCGCCAGTAGCTTGAGCCAGGGTCACAAGCGGGAGCAGTACTTC
TRBV20-1,many,NA,TRBJ1-5,CSARGQGNQPQHF,TGCAGTGCTAGAGGACAGGGCAATCAGCCCCAGCATTTT
TRBV3-1,NA,NA,TRBJ2-7,CASSQAGEGYEQYF,TGTGCCAGCAGCCAAGCGGGAGAAGGCTACGAGCAGTACTTC
TRBV12-3/TRBV12-4,NA,NA,TRBJ2-3,CASRDWTASTDTQYF,TGTGCCAGCAGGGATTGGACAGCGAGCACAGATACGCAGTATTTT
TRBV6-2/TRBV6-3,many,TRBD1,TRBJ1-4,CASSYSTGTNEKLFF,TGTGCCAGCAGTTACTCGACAGGGACTAATGAAAAACTGTTTTTT
TRBV28,NA,TRBD1,TRBJ2-5,CAGSSLQGQYQETQYF,TGTGCCGGCAGTTCCCTACAGGGGCAGTACCAAGAGACCCAGTACTTC
TRBV6-1,NA,TRBD2,TRBJ2-7,CASKKREDAYEQYF,TGTGCCAGCAAGAAGCGGGAGGACGCCTACGAGCAGTACTTC
TRBV7-8,many,NA,TRBJ1-6,CASSLVYVRDNSPLHF,TGTGCCAGCAGCTTAGTGTACGTCAGGGATAATTCACCCCTCCACTTT
TRBV5-1,few,NA,TRBJ1-3,CASSLEGGTGNTIYF,TGCGCCAGCAGCTTGGAGGGGGGAACTGGAAACACCATATATTTT
TRBV15,few,NA,TRBJ2-1,CATSRDGLVMNEQFF,TGTGCCACCAGCAGAGATGGGCTAGTTATGAATGAGCAGTTCTTC
TRBV30,NA,TRBD1,TRBJ2-2,CAWRGQGGTGELFF,TGTGCCTGGAGGGGACAGGGAGGGACCGGGGAGCTGTTTTTT
TRBV27,few,TRBD2,TRBJ2-7,CASSLIAGTYEQYF,TGTGCCAGCAGTCTAATAGCGGGGACCTACGAGCAGTACTTC
TRBV7-9,NA,TRBD1,TRBJ1-6,CASSLGTGDDSPLHF,TGTGCCAGCAGCTTAGGGACAGGGGACGATTCACCCCTCCACTTT
TRBV20-1,few,NA,TRBJ2-7,CSARPGNYEQYF,TGCAGTGCTAGACCGGGGAACTACGAGCAGTACTTC
TRBV2,medium-sized,NA,TRBJ1-1,CASSVTGYGTEAFF,TGTGCCAGCAGTGTAACAGGGTATGGCACTGAAGCTTTCTTT
TRBV27,many,NA,TRBJ2-5,CASMGDYQETQYF,TGTGCCAGCATGGGGGACTACCAAGAGACCCAGTACTTC
TRBV28,many,TRBD1,TRBJ1-6,CASSPGQGDNSPLHF,TGTGCCAGCAGTCCCGGACAGGGGGATAATTCACCCCTCCACTTT
TRBV2,few,NA,TRBJ2-1,CASSVASYNEQFF,TGTGCCAGCAGTGTGGCTAGCTACAATGAGCAGTTCTTC
TRBV19,few,NA,TRBJ1-5,CASSTDGRGQPQHF,TGTGCCAGTAGTACGGACGGGCGAGGTCAGCCCCAGCATTTT
TRBV29-1,NA,NA,TRBJ1-1,CSGHREPNTEAFF,TGCAGCGGACACCGGGAGCCGAACACTGAAGCTTTCTTT
TRBV28,NA,NA,TRBJ2-7,CASSPSGLDYEQYF,TGTGCCAGCAGTCCTTCGGGGCTAGACTACGAGCAGTACTTC
TRBV10-3,few,NA,TRBJ1-1,CAISEPPEAGEAFF,TGTGCCATCAGTGAGCCACCCGAGGCAGGCGAAGCTTTCTTT
TRBV28,many,NA,TRBJ1-1,CASSPPGPTGSGYTEAFF,TGTGCCAGCAGCCCCCCAGGGCCAACGGGTTCAGGTTACACTGAAGCTTTCTTT
TRBV29-1,few,NA,TRBJ2-4,CSAQLSRMEAPRRQYF,TGCAGCGCCCAACTCTCCCGCATGGAAGCCCCTCGTAGGCAGTACTTC
TRBV12-3/TRBV12-4,NA,NA,TRBJ1-1,CASSLRGQAGAEAFF,TGTGCCAGCAGTTTGAGAGGGCAAGCCGGGGCTGAAGCTTTCTTT
TRBV6-1,few,NA,TRBJ2-7,CASTTDSSYEQYF,TGTGCCAGCACAACAGATAGCTCCTACGAGCAGTACTTC
TRBV12-3/TRBV12-4,many,TRBD2,TRBJ2-6,CASRRTSGSSGANVLTF,TGTGCCAGCAGGCGGACTAGCGGGAGCTCTGGGGCCAACGTCCTGACTTTC
TRBV27,NA,NA,TRBJ1-6,CASSFYPSGHSPLHF,TGTGCCAGCAGTTTTTACCCCTCGGGACACTCACCCCTCCACTTT
TRBV7-3,many,NA,TRBJ1-1,CASSSYTNTEAFF,TGTGCCAGCAGCTCCTATACGAACACTGAAGCTTTCTTT
TRBV6-1,few,TRBD2,TRBJ2-5,CASATAGAGETQYF,TGTGCCAGCGCCACCGCGGGAGCGGGGGAGACCCAGTACTTC